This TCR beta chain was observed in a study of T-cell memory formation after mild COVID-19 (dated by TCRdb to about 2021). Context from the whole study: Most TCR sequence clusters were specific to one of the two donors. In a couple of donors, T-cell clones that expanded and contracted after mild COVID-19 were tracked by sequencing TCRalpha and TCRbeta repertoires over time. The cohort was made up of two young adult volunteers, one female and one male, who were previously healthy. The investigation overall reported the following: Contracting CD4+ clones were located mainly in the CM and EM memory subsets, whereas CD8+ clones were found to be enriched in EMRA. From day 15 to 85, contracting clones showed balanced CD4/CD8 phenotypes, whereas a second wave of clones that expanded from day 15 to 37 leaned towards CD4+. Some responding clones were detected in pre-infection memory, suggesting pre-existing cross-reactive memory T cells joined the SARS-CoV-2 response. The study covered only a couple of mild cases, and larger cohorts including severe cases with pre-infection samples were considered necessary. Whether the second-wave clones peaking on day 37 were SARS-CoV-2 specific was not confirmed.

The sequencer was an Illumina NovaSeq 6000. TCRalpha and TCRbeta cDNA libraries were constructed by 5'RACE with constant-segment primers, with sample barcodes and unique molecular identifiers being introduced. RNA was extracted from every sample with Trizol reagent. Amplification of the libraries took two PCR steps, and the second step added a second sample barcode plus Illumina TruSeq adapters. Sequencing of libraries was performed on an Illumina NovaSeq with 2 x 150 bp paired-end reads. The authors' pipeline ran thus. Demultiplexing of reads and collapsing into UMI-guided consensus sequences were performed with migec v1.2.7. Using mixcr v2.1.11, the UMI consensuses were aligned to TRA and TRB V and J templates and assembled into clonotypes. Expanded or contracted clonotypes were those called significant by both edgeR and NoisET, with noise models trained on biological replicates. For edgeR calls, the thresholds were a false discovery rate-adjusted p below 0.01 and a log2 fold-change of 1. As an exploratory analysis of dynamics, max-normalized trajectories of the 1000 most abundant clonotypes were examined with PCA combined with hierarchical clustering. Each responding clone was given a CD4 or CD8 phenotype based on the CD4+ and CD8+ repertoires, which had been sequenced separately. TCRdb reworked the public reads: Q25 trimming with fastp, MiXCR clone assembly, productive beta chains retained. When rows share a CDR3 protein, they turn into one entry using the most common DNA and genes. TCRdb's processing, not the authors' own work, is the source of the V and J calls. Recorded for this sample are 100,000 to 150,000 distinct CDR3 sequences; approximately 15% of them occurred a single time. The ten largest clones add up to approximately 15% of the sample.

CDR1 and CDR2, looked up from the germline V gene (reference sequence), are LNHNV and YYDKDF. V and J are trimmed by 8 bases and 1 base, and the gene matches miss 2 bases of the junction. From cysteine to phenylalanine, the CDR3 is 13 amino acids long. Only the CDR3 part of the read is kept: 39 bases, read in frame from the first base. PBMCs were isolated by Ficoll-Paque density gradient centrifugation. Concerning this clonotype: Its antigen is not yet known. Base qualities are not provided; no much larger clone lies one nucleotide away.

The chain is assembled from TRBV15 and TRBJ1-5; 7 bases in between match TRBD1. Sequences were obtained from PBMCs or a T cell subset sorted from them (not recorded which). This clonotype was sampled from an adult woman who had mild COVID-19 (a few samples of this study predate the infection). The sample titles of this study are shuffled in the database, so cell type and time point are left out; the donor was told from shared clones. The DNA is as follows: TGTGCCACCGCACAGGGGAGCAATCAGCCCCAGCATTTT. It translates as CATAQGSNQPQHF.